This entry lists 18 T cell receptor beta chains sequenced from one sample in a study of blood T cell repertoires in COVID-19. Generated by immunoSEQ multiplex PCR, the TCRdb table keeps only in-frame clones and is missing some. The sample shows fewer than 70,000 clones, about 92% of them seen only once. Sample: peripheral blood. All receptors come from a man between 45 and 60 years old with active COVID-19.

The chain recombines TRBV6-4 with TRBJ1-2; unclear D gene. CDR3 size: 16 residues. Germline V gives CDR1 MRHNA, CDR2 SNTAGT. Trimming pared 9 bases from V and 2 bases from J, leaving 22 bases between. Here the CDR3 DNA reads TGTGCCAGGGGCAGGAGGGTGACCCAACCCAACTATGGCTACACCTTC. As protein: CARGRRVTQPNYGYTF.

This chain links TRBV6-2 or TRBV6-3 with TRBJ1-5; 8 bases align to TRBD1. The CDR3 has 14 residues. After removal of 3 bases from V and 6 bases from J, the junction contained 4 bases not matched to a gene. Germline values: CDR1 MNHEY, CDR2 SVGEGT. CDR3 DNA sequence: TGTGCCAGCAGTTATGGACAGGGAAGTCAGCCCCAGCATTTT. Translated, it gives CASSYGQGSQPQHF.

The chain couples TRBV6-2 or TRBV6-3 to TRBJ1-5, with 9 bases lining up with TRBD1. V lost 4 bases, J lost 7 bases, and 11 bases stayed unmatched. This CDR3 is built from 16 residues. The germline CDR1 and CDR2 sequences are MNHEY and SVGEGT. CDR3 DNA sequence: TGTGCCAGCAGTTTTCCGAGGACAGGGGTCGAGCAGCCCCAGCATTTT. Protein sequence: CASSFPRTGVEQPQHF.

A single count supports this clone. The chain joins TRBV20-1 to TRBJ2-3, with 14 bases fitting TRBD2. Germline lookup yields CDR1 DFQATT and CDR2 SNEGSKA (reference sequence). The V segment lost 3 bases and the J segment 0 bases; nucleotides outside the gene matches: 5. The CDR3 spans 17 residues. CDR3 nucleotide sequence: TGCAGTGCTAGTCGGACTAGCGGGGGGCTAAGCACAGATACGCAGTATTTT. Translated: CSASRTSGGLSTDTQYF.

V and J are TRBV19 and TRBJ2-6, with 10 positions matching TRBD2. The CDR3 is 17 amino acids. Germline trimming cut 7 bases from V and 0 bases from J; bases unmatched to any gene: 6. Germline loops: CDR1 LNHDA, CDR2 SQIVND (reference sequence). Here the CDR3 reads CASKKLAGNSGANVLTF. For the CDR3, the DNA is TGTGCCAGTAAAAAACTAGCGGGAAACTCTGGGGCCAACGTCCTGACTTTC.

V gene TRBV6-5 combines with J gene TRBJ1-2; 7 bases map to TRBD1. V gave up 8 bases and J gave up 4 bases; unmatched junction bases: 13. Per the germline V gene, CDR1 is MNHEY and CDR2 is SVGAGI. This CDR3 spans 15 amino acids. The CDR3 bases are TGTGCCAGCGGTAGACAGGGAATTGGGACCTATGGCTACACCTTC. Protein product: CASGRQGIGTYGYTF.

This sequence joins TRBV19 and TRBJ2-3; 7 positions agree with TRBD1. The CDR3 consists of 15 residues. The junction had 6 bases not matched to a gene; V was cut back by 5 bases and J by 1 base. CDR1 LNHDA and CDR2 SQIVND come from the germline V gene (reference sequence). CDR3 sequence: CASSVGGWGTDTQYF. Here the CDR3 DNA reads TGTGCCAGTAGTGTAGGGGGCTGGGGCACAGATACGCAGTATTTT.

CDR3 nucleotides: TGCGCCAGCAGCCCCAAGGGGGACACGCACTCTGGGGCCAACGTCCTGACTTTC. Translated, it gives CASSPKGDTHSGANVLTF. The V gene is TRBV4-1, the J gene TRBJ2-6; maybe TRBD1 (6 bases). CDR3 length: 18 amino acids. Germline values: CDR1 MGHRA, CDR2 YSYEKL. V was cut by 4 bases and J by 0 bases, with 16 bases left in between.

V usage is TRBV7-2 and J usage is TRBJ2-3, with 8 bases lining up with TRBD2. The CDR3 sequence is 14 residues long. Germline lookup yields CDR1 SGHTA and CDR2 FQGNSA. Trimming removed 2 bases from V and 5 bases from J; junction bases left unmatched: 3. The CDR3 reads CASSLTRGVDTQYF. The CDR3 coding sequence is TGTGCCAGCAGCTTAACGCGGGGGGTAGATACGCAGTATTTT.

The chain joins TRBV29-1 to TRBJ2-2, with 7 bases matching TRBD2. CDR3 length: 12 residues. CDR1 and CDR2 (germline): SQVTM, ANQGSEA. The CDR3 spells CSSSGGAGELFF. In DNA, the CDR3 is TGCAGTTCCAGTGGGGGGGCCGGGGAGCTGTTTTTT.

The genes are TRBV2 and TRBJ2-4; 7 bases agree with TRBD1. Trimming took 7 bases from V and 9 from J; bases not matched to a gene: 15. Germline loops: CDR1 SNHLY, CDR2 FYNNEI. CDR3 length equals 15 residues. The CDR3 region is CASKEGASWQAIQYF. The CDR3 DNA reads TGTGCCAGCAAAGAGGGGGCTTCGTGGCAGGCCATTCAGTACTTC.

CDR3 nucleotides: TGTGCCACCAGTGGCCCAGGGAGCAATCAGCCCCAGCATTTT. Translated: CATSGPGSNQPQHF. The rearrangement links TRBV24-1 to TRBJ1-5, with a tentative D call TRBD1 (5 bases). The CDR3 spans 14 residues. V lost 5 bases to trimming and J lost 1 base, with 8 bases between them. Germline V CDR1 and CDR2: KGHDR, SFDVKD.

In this sample, this clone turned up once. The rearrangement joins TRBV5-8 to TRBJ1-1, with D perhaps matching TRBD1 (6 bases). The CDR3 length is 14 residues. Trimming shortened V by 2 bases and J by 5 bases, and 13 bases separated the two germline ends. Germline V gene lookup returns CDR1 SGHTS and CDR2 YDEGEE. The CDR3 protein is CASSFGGASTEAFF. The DNA of the CDR3 is TGTGCCAGCAGCTTTGGGGGGGCGTCGACTGAAGCTTTCTTT.

The chain links TRBV5-1 to TRBJ2-1, with D perhaps TRBD2 (6 bases). Germline-derived CDR1 and CDR2 are SGHRS and YFSETQ. The CDR3 runs to 13 residues. The V end lost 1 base, the J end lost 9 bases, and 11 bases lay between the germline ends. The DNA of the CDR3 is TGCGCCAGCAGCTTGTCGGGAGTTAGTGAGCAGTTCTTC. This gives the protein CASSLSGVSEQFF.

The CDR3 reads CASRRQSFNNEQFF. Written as DNA, the CDR3 is TGCGCCAGCAGGAGACAGAGTTTTAACAATGAGCAGTTCTTC. The chain links TRBV5-1 to TRBJ2-1; D is perhaps TRBD1 (5 bases). The CDR3 totals 14 residues. Germline-derived CDR1 and CDR2 are SGHRS and YFSETQ. The V end was cut by 5 bases, the J end by 5 bases, with 14 bases between.

This chain connects TRBV30 to TRBJ1-1; a weak D match, TRBD1 (6 bases). The CDR3 is 12 residues long. V was pared by 5 bases and J by 4 bases, with 11 bases between. Germline V CDR1 and CDR2: GTSNPN, SVGIG (reference sequence). CDR3 DNA: TGTGCCTGGGGGCGAGGGGGCACTGAAGCTTTCTTT. Protein sequence: CAWGRGGTEAFF. The full variable domain, rest sourced from reference TRBV30 and TRBJ1-1, is SQTIHQWPATLVQPVGSPLSLECTVEGTSNPNLYWYRQAAGRGLQLLFYSVGIGQISSEVPQNLSASRPQDRQFILSSKKLLLSDSGFYLCAWGRGGTEAFFGQGTRLTVV.

This clone occurred once. This chain uses TRBV2 with TRBJ1-5; TRBD1 is a possible D gene (5 bases). CDR3 size: 13 residues. Per germline, CDR1 SNHLY and CDR2 FYNNEI. The germline V and J ends were trimmed by 7 bases and 10 bases, with 17 bases remaining between them. The CDR3 nucleotides read TGTGCCAGCAAAGGGCAAGGGGCTCAACCCCAGCATTTT. Protein sequence: CASKGQGAQPQHF.

For the CDR3, the DNA is TGTGCCAGCAGCTCCCGCTCCGAGCGTGGCACTGAAGCTTTCTTT. It encodes CASSSRSERGTEAFF. The V gene is TRBV5-5, the J gene TRBJ1-1; D uncertain. The CDR3 totals 15 residues. Trimming took off 3 bases at V and 4 bases at J, with 16 bases between the two ends. From germline, CDR1 is SGHKS and CDR2 YYEKEE (reference sequence).